The rows below give T cell receptor beta chains drawn from one sample of a study of PD-1 blockade in classical Hodgkin lymphoma. Measured with immunoSEQ multiplex PCR; TCRdb has only the in-frame clones, and not every one. The sample has roughly 19,000 clones; more than 65% are singletons. Here the sequenced sample was peripheral blood mononuclear cells (PBMCs), taken before the fourth cycle of nivolumab. The source is a human donor with classical Hodgkin lymphoma. Each CDR3 is given with its conserved first and last residue. D genes are given only for firm matches. Not every row has a clone size; where given, it reads once, few, many or a size class.

j_gene,abundance,v_gene,d_gene,CDR3nt,CDR3aa
TRBJ2-3,once,TRBV6-1,TRBD2,TGTGCCAGCAGCCCGGGACCTTTAGCGGGAGTACCGTATTTT,CASSPGPLAGVPYF
TRBJ1-1,few,TRBV7-2,NA,TGTGCCAGCAGCTTAGCAGTATTTGACGGCACTGAAGCTTTCTTT,CASSLAVFDGTEAFF
TRBJ1-1,few,TRBV27,NA,TGTGCCAGCAATCGAGCAGGGGTTGGTGTCTCTGAAGCTTTCTTT,CASNRAGVGVSEAFF
TRBJ2-3,NA,TRBV6-5,NA,TGTGCCAGCAGTTTGCTGGGGGTAGCTAGCACAGATACGCAGTATTTT,CASSLLGVASTDTQYF
TRBJ2-5,NA,TRBV7-2,NA,TGTGCCAGCAGCTTCGCGTCGCGGCCGGTCGCGGAGACCCAGTACTTC,CASSFASRPVAETQYF
TRBJ2-1,NA,TRBV4-1,TRBD1,TGCGCCAGCAGCCAAGTCCCATCGGGACAGATCTACAATGAGCAGTTCTTC,CASSQVPSGQIYNEQFF
TRBJ1-5,few,TRBV28,NA,TGTGCCAGCAGTTTACCGGGGACGGTTCAGCCCCAGCATTTT,CASSLPGTVQPQHF
TRBJ2-6,NA,TRBV27,NA,TGTGCCAGCAGTTTCTGGGGGTTCGGCTCTGGGGCCAACGTCCTGACTTTC,CASSFWGFGSGANVLTF
TRBJ1-2,few,TRBV28,NA,TGTGCCAGCAGTTTGACTAACAACTATGGCTACACCTTC,CASSLTNNYGYTF
TRBJ1-4,NA,TRBV4-3,NA,TGCGCCAGCAGCCAAGATAAGCCGGGACAAGTGGTTGAAAAACTGTTTTTT,CASSQDKPGQVVEKLFF
TRBJ1-1,few,TRBV27,NA,TGTGCCAGCACCATCACAAGGGGAACTGAAGCTTTCTTT,CASTITRGTEAFF
TRBJ1-1,NA,TRBV19,TRBD1,TGTGCCAGTAGTATATTACAGGGGGCAGATAAAGCTTTCTTT,CASSILQGADKAFF
TRBJ2-2,NA,TRBV5-6,NA,TGTGCCAGCAGCTTATCGACCGGGGAGCTGTTTTTT,CASSLSTGELFF
TRBJ2-5,NA,TRBV4-1,NA,TGCGCCAGCAGCCAAGACTTTGACGGACAAGAGACCCAGTACTTC,CASSQDFDGQETQYF
TRBJ1-5,NA,TRBV5-1,NA,TGCGCCAGCAGCCCGGGACATCTGGGTAGCAATCAGCCCCAGCATTTT,CASSPGHLGSNQPQHF
TRBJ2-1,NA,TRBV6-6,NA,TGTGCCAGCACTAAGAGGGGCTCCTACAATGAGCAGTTCTTC,CASTKRGSYNEQFF
TRBJ2-7,NA,TRBV14,TRBD2,TGTGCCAGCAGCCTATATAGGACTAGCGGCTCCTACGAGCAGTACTTC,CASSLYRTSGSYEQYF
TRBJ2-2,once,TRBV7-9,NA,TGTGCCAGCAGCTTAAGGCGGACAGCGGGCACCGGGGAGCTGTTTTTT,CASSLRRTAGTGELFF
TRBJ2-1,few,TRBV28,TRBD2,TGTGCCAGCAGTTTAGTACTAGCGGGTAGGAATGAGCAGTTCTTC,CASSLVLAGRNEQFF
TRBJ1-1,NA,TRBV7-2,NA,TGTGCCAGCAGCCGACCTGGGAGCACTGAAGCTTTCTTT,CASSRPGSTEAFF
TRBJ2-1,NA,TRBV7-9,TRBD2,TGTGCCAGCAGCTTTGCACGGCTAGCGGGAGAACGCAATGAGCAGTTCTTC,CASSFARLAGERNEQFF
TRBJ1-4,once,TRBV27,NA,TGTGCCAGCAGTTTAACCCAGGGACGGGAAAAACTGTTTTTT,CASSLTQGREKLFF
TRBJ2-1,NA,TRBV7-9,NA,TGTGCCAGCAGCTTAGGAGGGGTCTCCTACAATGAGCAGTTCTTC,CASSLGGVSYNEQFF
TRBJ1-1,NA,TRBV2,TRBD1,TGTGCCAGCAGCAAAGACAGGGGGGCTGAAGCTTTCTTT,CASSKDRGAEAFF
TRBJ1-5,NA,TRBV19,TRBD1,TGTGCCAGTAGCTTTTCCGGGGGACAGAGCAATCAGCCCCAGCATTTT,CASSFSGGQSNQPQHF
TRBJ1-6,few,TRBV19,NA,TGTGCCAGTAGTTTTATCTATTCACCCCTCCACTTT,CASSFIYSPLHF
TRBJ1-5,once,TRBV19,NA,TGTGCCAGCAGCTTTGGCCAGGGGACACATCAGCCCCAGCATTTT,CASSFGQGTHQPQHF
TRBJ2-7,NA,TRBV29-1,TRBD2,TGCAGCGTTTTCGGCGGGAGGCGTAGCGAGCAGTACTTC,CSVFGGRRSEQYF
TRBJ1-5,medium-sized,TRBV19,TRBD1,TGTGCCAGTAGTAGAGGGACAGGTAATGTGGGATCGCCCCAGCATTTT,CASSRGTGNVGSPQHF
TRBJ1-4,few,TRBV6-6,NA,TGTGCCAGCAGTTACGGAACGAGTTCCGAGAAACTGTTTTTT,CASSYGTSSEKLFF
TRBJ1-4,NA,TRBV7-6,NA,TGTGCCAGCAGGAAGGGGACGTCAACTAATGAAAAACTGTTTTTT,CASRKGTSTNEKLFF
TRBJ1-2,medium-sized,TRBV19,NA,TGTGCCAGTAGTATTGGCGCCCATGAAGGCTACACCTTC,CASSIGAHEGYTF
TRBJ1-1,NA,TRBV6-5,NA,TGTGCCAGCAAATTGGGCAGCTTGAACACTGAAGCTTTCTTT,CASKLGSLNTEAFF
TRBJ2-1,few,TRBV5-3,TRBD2,TGTGCCAGCAGCTTGGTTGCGGGAGAACACAATGAGCAGTTCTTC,CASSLVAGEHNEQFF
TRBJ2-7,once,TRBV29-1,NA,TGCAGCGTTTTACAGAGCTCCTACGAGCAGTACTTC,CSVLQSSYEQYF
TRBJ1-1,NA,TRBV6-6,NA,TGTGCCAGCAGCCTGGGGACTGAAGCTTTCTTT,CASSLGTEAFF
TRBJ2-5,NA,TRBV5-1,NA,TGCGCCAGCAGCTTGGACAGAGGAGAGACCCAGTACTTC,CASSLDRGETQYF
TRBJ1-2,NA,TRBV6-1,NA,TGTGCCAGCAAATCGACAGGCCCATTCTATGGCTACACCTTC,CASKSTGPFYGYTF
TRBJ2-7,NA,TRBV6-1,TRBD2,TGTGCCAGCACTCTACTAGCGACCGTCGCCTACGAGCAGTACTTC,CASTLLATVAYEQYF
TRBJ1-2,NA,TRBV7-9,TRBD1,TGTGCCAGCAGCTTAACGTCGACAGGGACAGGGTATGGCTACACCTTC,CASSLTSTGTGYGYTF
TRBJ2-1,NA,TRBV7-2,TRBD2,TGTGCCAGCAGCTTAGTGACGGGGGGGCCCTATGAGCAGTTCTTC,CASSLVTGGPYEQFF
TRBJ1-2,NA,TRBV7-9,NA,TGTGCCAGCAGCTTAAGGTCAGGGGCGGGCTATGGCTACACCTTC,CASSLRSGAGYGYTF
TRBJ1-1,once,TRBV19,NA,TGTGCCAGTAGTATAGGGCTTGCTGGAGCTTTCTTT,CASSIGLAGAFF
TRBJ2-6,NA,TRBV12-5,NA,TGTGCTAGTGGTTTCTCGGGTGCTGGGGCCAACGTCCTGACTTTC,CASGFSGAGANVLTF
TRBJ1-2,few,TRBV6-1,NA,TGTGCCAGCGGACAGTCCTATGGCTACACCTTC,CASGQSYGYTF
TRBJ1-4,NA,TRBV6-1,NA,TGTGCCAGCAGCACACAGACTAATAATGAAAAACTGTTTTTT,CASSTQTNNEKLFF
TRBJ2-7,NA,TRBV28,NA,TGTGCCAGCAAGACTACAGGGCGGACCTACGAGCAGTACTTC,CASKTTGRTYEQYF
TRBJ2-3,NA,TRBV5-8,TRBD2,TGTGGGCGGGGGTCAACAGATACGCAGTATTTT,CGRGSTDTQYF
TRBJ1-4,NA,TRBV10-2,NA,TGCGCCAGCAGTGAGTCGTTCACCTTTGGGGAAAAACTGTTTTTT,CASSESFTFGEKLFF
TRBJ2-3,once,TRBV28,NA,TGTGCCAGCAGGGACGTAACGGATACGCAGTATTTT,CASRDVTDTQYF
TRBJ2-5,NA,TRBV7-2,TRBD2,TGTGCCAGCAGCTTATTCGCTAGCGGGGGGGCCGAGACCCAGTACTTC,CASSLFASGGAETQYF
TRBJ1-5,NA,TRBV7-2,NA,TGTGCCAGCAGCGGGCAGGGCCGCAATCAGCCCCAGCATTTT,CASSGQGRNQPQHF
TRBJ1-6,NA,TRBV6-5,TRBD1,TGTGCCAGCAGCTGGACAGGGGGCGAATCACCCCTCCACTTT,CASSWTGGESPLHF
TRBJ1-1,few,TRBV10-3,NA,TGTGCCATCAACCCCGACGGGAGCACTGAAGCTTTCTTT,CAINPDGSTEAFF
TRBJ2-1,NA,TRBV6-5,NA,TGTGCCAGCAGTTACTCCAACCCCGGGAATGAGCAGTTCTTC,CASSYSNPGNEQFF
TRBJ1-4,NA,TRBV6-1,NA,TGTGCCAGCTCCTCACAGGGCTTTAATGAAAAACTGTTTTTT,CASSSQGFNEKLFF
TRBJ1-4,few,TRBV7-9,NA,TGTGCCAGCAGCTTACTCCGCGACAGTAAGGAAAAACTGTTTTTT,CASSLLRDSKEKLFF